Each of the 19 T cell receptor beta chains below was sequenced from the same sample in a study of T cell responses to AZD1222 COVID-19 vaccine. Produced via immunoSEQ multiplex PCR; TCRdb's table is partial and in-frame only. Of tens of thousands of clones in the sample, 86% were seen once. Material: peripheral blood, obtained on day 0 of AZD1222 vaccination. These receptors all come from an adult in good health.

The chain has TRBV6-4 and TRBJ2-3; D call uncertain. Germline CDR1 and CDR2: MRHNA and SNTAGT. The CDR3 is 17 amino acids. The V gene lost 2 bases and the J gene lost 1 base, with 16 bases spanning the gap. The CDR3 loop reads CASSDLARQVGTDTQYF. The CDR3, as DNA: TGTGCCAGCAGTGACCTCGCAAGGCAGGTCGGCACAGATACGCAGTATTTT.

This clone was seen a handful of times. The chain couples TRBV7-9 to TRBJ2-2, with 7 bases identical to TRBD2. This CDR3 has 17 residues. CDR1 and CDR2 (germline): SEHNR, FQNEAQ (reference sequence). The V gene end was trimmed by 5 bases and the J gene end by 0 bases; junction bases not matched to a gene: 9. CDR3 bases: TGTGCCAGCAGCCCCTCCTTGCGGGAGTCGAACACCGGGGAGCTGTTTTTT. Its protein product is CASSPSLRESNTGELFF.

The V gene is TRBV5-6, the J gene TRBJ2-3; D not resolved. The length of the CDR3 is 17 residues. Germline CDR1 and CDR2: SGHDT and YYEEEE. The ends were cut back, 4 bases at V and 1 base at J, with 19 bases in the middle. The CDR3 region has the DNA TGTGCCAGCAGCCAAAATCAGGAACCTGCCGGCACAGATACGCAGTATTTT. This sequence encodes CASSQNQEPAGTDTQYF.

V gene TRBV12-3 or TRBV12-4 combines with J gene TRBJ1-4; TRBD1 might be the D (6 bases). Trimming left V 4 bases short and J 8 bases short, with 8 bases between. This CDR3 comprises 12 residues. DNA of the CDR3: TGTGCCAGCAGTTCAGGGGAAGAAAAACTGTTTTTT. Protein product: CASSSGEEKLFF.

V is TRBV6-4 and J is TRBJ2-2; D is unresolved. Trimming cost V 0 bases and J 6 bases, with 8 bases left between them. CDR1 and CDR2 from the germline V gene are MRHNA and SNTAGT. The CDR3 has 14 residues. CDR3 loop: CASSDSNGAGELFF. The DNA of the CDR3 is TGTGCCAGCAGTGACTCGAATGGGGCCGGGGAGCTGTTTTTT.

The chain links TRBV5-5 to TRBJ1-6; D gene unclear. Germline assignment: CDR1 SGHKS and CDR2 YYEKEE (reference sequence). V dropped 1 base and J dropped 6 bases, with 11 bases sitting between them. This CDR3 contains 15 residues. The CDR3 here is CASSLSALGNSPLHF. The CDR3 nucleotides read TGTGCCAGCAGCTTGTCTGCCTTGGGTAATTCACCCCTCCACTTT. Based on the CDR3 plus reference TRBV5-5 and TRBJ1-6, the full variable domain is DAGVTQSPTHLIKTRGQQVTLRCSPISGHKSVSWYQQVLGQGPQFIFQYYEKEERGRGNFPDRFSARQFPNYSSELNVNALLLGDSALYLCASSLSALGNSPLHFGNGTRLTVT.

V is TRBV7-8 and J is TRBJ2-5; the match to TRBD2 covers 13 bases. V lost 2 bases to trimming and J lost 4 bases; unmatched junction nucleotides: 4. Germline V gene data show CDR1 as SGHVS and CDR2 as FQNEAQ. The CDR3 covers 16 residues. CDR3 DNA: TGTGCCAGCAGCTTATTAGGACTAGCGGGAGCAGAGACCCAGTACTTC. This gives the protein CASSLLGLAGAETQYF.

The chain employs TRBV12-3 or TRBV12-4 and TRBJ1-1; a weak D match, TRBD1 (6 bases). Between the trimmed V and J ends, which lost 8 bases and 8 bases, there was a span of 18 bases. The CDR3 runs to 13 residues. The CDR3 reads CASYIGGGGEAFF. CDR3 sequence (DNA): TGTGCCAGCTACATCGGGGGCGGGGGAGAAGCTTTCTTT.

The CDR3 sequence is CASTWRGPNYGYTF. In nucleotides, the CDR3 is TGTGCCAGCACCTGGAGGGGGCCTAACTATGGCTACACCTTC. The chain recombines TRBV21-1 with TRBJ1-2; the tabulated D call, TRBD1, remains unverified against the DNA. TRBV21-1 is listed as a pseudogene. This CDR3 region has 14 residues.

The rearrangement links TRBV6-1 to TRBJ1-3; D may be TRBD1 (5 bases). The V gene lost 2 bases and the J gene lost 3 bases, with 8 bases spanning the gap. This CDR3 region has 14 residues. Germline V CDR1 and CDR2: MNHNS, SASEGT. DNA for the CDR3: TGTGCCAGCAGTGAACGGGGGAGTGGAAACACCATATATTTT. This translates into CASSERGSGNTIYF.

The CDR3 DNA is TGTGCCAGCAGTTTAACAGGGTACGAGCAGTACTTC. Its translation: CASSLTGYEQYF. The chain recombines TRBV12-3 or TRBV12-4 with TRBJ2-7, with TRBD1 as a possible D gene (6 bases). This CDR3 is 12 amino acids long. With 2 bases removed from V and 4 bases from J, the gap between germline ends came to 6 bases.

V gene TRBV30 combines with J gene TRBJ1-1; the D gene is possibly TRBD1 (5 bases). V dropped 5 bases and J dropped 6 bases, with 19 bases sitting between them. Germline V CDR1 and CDR2: GTSNPN, SVGIG (reference sequence). This CDR3 comprises 14 residues. CDR3 in amino acids: CAWDRAGRGPEAFF. CDR3 DNA sequence: TGTGCCTGGGACCGCGCCGGGCGGGGCCCTGAAGCTTTCTTT. The variable domain in full, completed from reference TRBV30 and TRBJ1-1, reads SQTIHQWPATLVQPVGSPLSLECTVEGTSNPNLYWYRQAAGRGLQLLFYSVGIGQISSEVPQNLSASRPQDRQFILSSKKLLLSDSGFYLCAWDRAGRGPEAFFGQGTRLTVV.

In this sample, this clone turned up a few times. This rearrangement joins TRBV7-2 to TRBJ2-7, with D possibly called TRBD1 or TRBD2 (5 bases each). The CDR3 is 14 residues long. CDR1 and CDR2 (germline): SGHTA, FQGNSA. Between the trimmed V and J ends, which lost 5 bases and 2 bases, there was a span of 13 bases. The CDR3 sequence: CASSTRDHTYEQYF. The DNA for the CDR3 is TGTGCCAGCAGCACCAGGGACCACACCTACGAGCAGTACTTC.

The rearrangement links TRBV18 to TRBJ2-7; the match to TRBD2 covers 9 bases. Per germline, CDR1 KGHSH and CDR2 LQKENI. Trimming took 2 bases from V and 4 from J; bases not matched to a gene: 6. This CDR3 is 15 amino acids long. The CDR3 DNA reads as TGTGCCAGCTCACCATGGTCTAGCGGGGAATACGAGCAGTACTTC. Protein sequence: CASSPWSSGEYEQYF.

V is TRBV2 and J is TRBJ1-5; no reliable D call. The V gene lost 5 bases and the J gene lost 0 bases, with 2 bases spanning the gap. This CDR3 spans 12 amino acids. Germline CDR1 reads SNHLY; CDR2 reads FYNNEI. In nucleotides, the CDR3 is TGTGCCAGCAGTAATAGCAATCAGCCCCAGCATTTT. This translates into CASSNSNQPQHF.

The chain recombines TRBV20-1 with TRBJ1-2; D is ambiguous. Germline lookup yields CDR1 DFQATT and CDR2 SNEGSKA (reference sequence). The CDR3 totals 16 residues. The V end lost 3 bases, the J end lost 4 bases, and 21 bases lay between the germline ends. The CDR3, as DNA: TGCAGTGCTAGTCCTCCTCTTCGGGTTAGGGCCTATGGCTACACCTTC. Protein product: CSASPPLRVRAYGYTF.

The chain combines TRBV7-9 with TRBJ2-2, with D hard to call. CDR1 and CDR2 from the germline V gene are SEHNR and FQNEAQ (reference sequence). With 3 bases removed from V and 5 bases from J, the gap between germline ends came to 7 bases. CDR3 size: 13 residues. The CDR3 here is CASSFERTGELFF. In DNA form, the CDR3 reads TGTGCCAGCAGCTTCGAGAGGACCGGGGAGCTGTTTTTT.

This chain links TRBV24-1 with TRBJ2-1, with 10 bases that match TRBD1. Germline trimming cut 3 bases from V and 6 bases from J; bases unmatched to any gene: 10. Germline assignment: CDR1 KGHDR and CDR2 SFDVKD. The CDR3 length is 17 residues. Here the CDR3 reads CATSDRDRGISRNEQFF. In DNA form, the CDR3 reads TGTGCCACCAGTGATCGGGACAGGGGAATCTCGCGCAATGAGCAGTTCTTC.

V and J are TRBV9 and TRBJ1-1; D remains unclear. Germline CDR1 SGDLS, CDR2 YYNGEE. This CDR3 contains 13 residues. Trimming stripped 3 bases from V and 0 bases from J, with 6 bases between. The CDR3 nucleotides are TGTGCCAGCAGCGGCAACTTGAACACTGAAGCTTTCTTT. Its protein is CASSGNLNTEAFF.